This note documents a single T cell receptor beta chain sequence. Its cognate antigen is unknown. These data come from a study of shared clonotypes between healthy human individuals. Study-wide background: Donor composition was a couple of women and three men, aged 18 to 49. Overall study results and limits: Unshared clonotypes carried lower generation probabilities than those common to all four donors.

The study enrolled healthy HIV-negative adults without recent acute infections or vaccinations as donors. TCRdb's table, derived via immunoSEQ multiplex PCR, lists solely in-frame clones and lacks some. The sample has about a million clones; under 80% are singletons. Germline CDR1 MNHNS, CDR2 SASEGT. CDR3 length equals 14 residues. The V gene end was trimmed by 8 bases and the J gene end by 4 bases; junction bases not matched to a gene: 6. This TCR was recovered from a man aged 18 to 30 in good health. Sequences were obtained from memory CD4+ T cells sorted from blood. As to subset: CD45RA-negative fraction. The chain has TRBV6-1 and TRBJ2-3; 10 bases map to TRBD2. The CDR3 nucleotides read TGTGCCAGCCTTAGCGGGGGGATCTCAGATACGCAGTATTTT. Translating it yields CASLSGGISDTQYF.